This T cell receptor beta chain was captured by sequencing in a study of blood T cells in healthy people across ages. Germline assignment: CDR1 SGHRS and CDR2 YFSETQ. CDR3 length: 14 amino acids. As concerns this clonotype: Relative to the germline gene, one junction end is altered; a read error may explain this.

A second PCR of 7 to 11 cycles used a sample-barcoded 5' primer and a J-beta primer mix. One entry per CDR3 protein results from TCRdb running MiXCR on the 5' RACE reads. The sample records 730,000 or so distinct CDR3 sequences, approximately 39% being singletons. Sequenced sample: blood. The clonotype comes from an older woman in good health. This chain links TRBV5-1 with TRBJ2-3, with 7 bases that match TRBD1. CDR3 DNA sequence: TGCGCCAGTAGCTTACAGGGGAACGGGGATACGCAGTATTTT. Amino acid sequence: CASSLQGNGDTQYF.